A single sample is the source of the 29 T cell receptor beta chains below, sequenced in a study of blood T cell repertoires in COVID-19. Only in-frame clones appear in the TCRdb table, and some are missing; sequencing was by immunoSEQ multiplex PCR. The sample includes a few hundred thousand clones, less than 85% of them seen just once. The sequencing input was peripheral blood. These receptors originate from a woman in her late teens or twenties with acute or convalescent COVID-19.

This chain uses TRBV5-6 with TRBJ1-1; no clear D. This CDR3 is built from 15 residues. V was shortened by 6 bases and J by 8 bases, with 23 bases between the two germline ends. Germline values: CDR1 SGHDT, CDR2 YYEEEE. The CDR3 is CASTAPGRRGEEAFF. CDR3 sequence (DNA): TGTGCCAGCACAGCCCCGGGTAGGCGGGGAGAGGAAGCTTTCTTT.

The V call is TRBV4-2, the J call TRBJ1-1; 7 bases fit TRBD1. Losses at the gene ends were 2 bases for V and 0 bases for J; bases not matched to a gene: 9. Germline V gives CDR1 LGHNA, CDR2 YNFKEQ. This CDR3 comprises 17 residues. The CDR3 region is CASSQIPGQHMNTEAFF. The CDR3 coding sequence is TGTGCCAGCAGCCAAATTCCGGGACAGCACATGAACACTGAAGCTTTCTTT.

The chain combines TRBV30 with TRBJ2-2; 8 bases are shared with TRBD1. V shed 3 bases, J shed 7 bases, and the junction held 13 bases outside the gene matches. There are 16 residues in the CDR3. CDR1 and CDR2 (germline): GTSNPN, SVGIG (reference sequence). The CDR3 region has the DNA TGTGCCTGGAGCCGGGCGCAGGGGGCTGGAAGCGGGGAGCTGTTTTTT. It encodes CAWSRAQGAGSGELFF.

The J gene is TRBJ1-1, the V gene TRBV14, with D possibly being TRBD1 (6 bases). CDR3 size: 12 residues. In germline, CDR1 is SGHDN, CDR2 FVKESK. V was trimmed by 4 bases and J by 6 bases, leaving 9 bases between them. The CDR3 nucleotides read TGTGCCAGCAGCCCGTACAGGGCTGAAGCTTTCTTT. This codes for CASSPYRAEAFF.

V is TRBV1 and J is TRBJ2-3; the tabulated D call, TRBD1, remains unverified against the DNA. TRBV1 is a listed pseudogene. The CDR3 spans 16 residues. Written as DNA, the CDR3 is TGCACCAGCAGCCAAGACCTGAGACAGGGATTATTAACGCAGTATTTT. Translation gives CTSSQDLRQGLLTQYF.

The J gene is TRBJ2-7, the V gene TRBV28; 14 nucleotides match TRBD2. Germline V gene sequence: CDR1 MDHEN, CDR2 SYDVKM. This CDR3 is built from 14 residues. After removal of 8 bases from V and 2 bases from J, the junction contained 2 bases not matched to a gene. CDR3 DNA: TGTGCCAGCGGACTAGCGGGAGGCGCCTACGAGCAGTACTTC. Amino acid sequence: CASGLAGGAYEQYF.

The gene calls are TRBV27 and TRBJ1-5, with D maybe TRBD1 (6 bases). CDR1 MNHEY and CDR2 SMNVEV come from the germline V gene (reference sequence). V gave up 6 bases and J gave up 0 bases, with 12 bases separating them. This CDR3 is 15 amino acids long. The CDR3 sequence: CASSPQGTSNQPQHF. The CDR3 DNA follows: TGTGCCAGCAGCCCCCAGGGGACTAGCAATCAGCCCCAGCATTTT.

The chain uses TRBV9 and TRBJ2-1; TRBD2 matches 9 bases. Looked up from germline, CDR1 is SGDLS and CDR2 is YYNGEE. The length of the CDR3 is 14 residues. The V and J ends lost 0 bases and 9 bases, in that order; junction bases with no gene match: 4. The chain's CDR3 is CASSVVGTSLEQFF. The CDR3 bases are TGTGCCAGCAGCGTAGTGGGGACTAGCCTTGAGCAGTTCTTC.

The rearrangement joins TRBV6-5 to TRBJ1-5; D possibly corresponds to TRBD1 (6 bases). V lost 8 bases and J lost 6, with 11 bases in between. The CDR3 extends over 12 amino acids. Germline V gene sequence: CDR1 MNHEY, CDR2 SVGAGI. The CDR3 loop reads CASSGEGQPQHF. CDR3 sequence (DNA): TGTGCCAGCTCAGGGGAGGGTCAGCCCCAGCATTTT.

V usage is TRBV6-5 and J usage is TRBJ2-1, with a weak D call TRBD1 (5 bases). The CDR3 totals 15 residues. With 6 bases removed from V and 3 bases from J, the gap between germline ends came to 15 bases. The germline gives CDR1 MNHEY, CDR2 SVGAGI. CDR3 sequence: CASRTGRQIYNEQFF. For the CDR3, the DNA is TGTGCCAGCAGGACGGGTAGACAGATCTACAATGAGCAGTTCTTC.

This sequence joins TRBV7-9 and TRBJ1-3, with 7 positions matching TRBD1. The germline CDR1 and CDR2 sequences are SEHNR and FQNEAQ (reference sequence). V shed 3 bases, J shed 11 bases, and the junction held 10 bases outside the gene matches. This CDR3 region has 14 residues. The CDR3 loop reads CASSFRRDSGSIYF. CDR3 bases: TGTGCCAGCAGCTTTCGTCGGGACAGTGGATCCATATATTTT.

The rearrangement uses TRBV5-4 and TRBJ2-7, with D possibly matching TRBD2 (5 bases). Trimming left V 3 bases short and J 3 bases short, with 16 bases between. CDR1 is SGHNT and CDR2 is YYREEE in the germline V gene (reference sequence). CDR3 length: 15 amino acids. The CDR3 sequence: CASSSFAGSFYEQYF. The CDR3 bases are TGTGCCAGCAGCTCGTTCGCGGGTTCCTTCTACGAGCAGTACTTC.

V gene TRBV7-9 combines with J gene TRBJ2-3, with 7 bases fitting TRBD2. The V gene end was trimmed by 4 bases and the J gene end by 6 bases; junction bases not matched to a gene: 7. This CDR3 has 14 amino acids. From germline, CDR1 is SEHNR and CDR2 FQNEAQ (reference sequence). The CDR3 bases are TGTGCCAGCAGCTCAAGCCCCGGGAGGGATACGCAGTATTTT. It yields the protein CASSSSPGRDTQYF.

The chain couples TRBV27 to TRBJ2-7, with 10 bases aligning to TRBD2. Losses at the gene ends were 8 bases for V and 3 bases for J; bases not matched to a gene: 4. Germline V gives CDR1 MNHEY, CDR2 SMNVEV (reference sequence). This CDR3 comprises 13 residues. This CDR3 reads CASAIAGGYEQYF. As DNA, the CDR3 is TGTGCCAGCGCGATAGCGGGGGGCTACGAGCAGTACTTC.

This chain joins TRBV15 and TRBJ1-5; a possible D gene is TRBD1 (6 bases). The CDR3 spans 14 residues. In germline, CDR1 is LNHNV, CDR2 YYDKDF (reference sequence). V was cut by 1 base and J by 6 bases, with 10 bases left in between. CDR3 region: CATSRAGEGQPQHF. In DNA form, the CDR3 reads TGTGCCACCAGCAGAGCAGGGGAGGGTCAGCCCCAGCATTTT.

In its sample, this clone was seen once. This chain joins TRBV15 and TRBJ2-1, with 9 bases that match TRBD2. The germline V gene encodes CDR1 LNHNV and CDR2 YYDKDF (reference sequence). The ends lost 1 base at V and 0 bases at J; junction bases unmatched: 7. This CDR3 contains 18 residues. The CDR3 protein is CATSRGAAGGRSYNEQFF. CDR3 in DNA: TGTGCCACCAGCAGAGGGGCAGCGGGAGGCCGCTCCTACAATGAGCAGTTCTTC.

The count of this clone is one. The chain recombines TRBV6-5 with TRBJ1-1; D is unclear. Germline V gives CDR1 MNHEY, CDR2 SVGAGI. V was shortened by 2 bases and J by 7 bases, with 11 bases between the two germline ends. The CDR3 covers 13 residues. CDR3 protein: CASSYPGRGEAFF. In nucleotides, the CDR3 is TGTGCCAGCAGTTACCCTGGACGGGGTGAAGCTTTCTTT.

The chain couples TRBV24-1 to TRBJ2-3; maybe TRBD1 (6 bases). This CDR3 has 18 amino acids. The V gene's germline CDR1 is KGHDR and CDR2 SFDVKD. V shed 3 bases and J shed 0 bases, with 18 bases lying between them. The CDR3 nucleotides read TGTGCCACCAGTGATCCCCTGTGGGGCAGGGGAAGCACAGATACGCAGTATTTT. Amino acids: CATSDPLWGRGSTDTQYF.

In this sample, this clone turned up once. This CDR3 reads CASSPGTENTEAFF. In DNA form, the CDR3 reads TGTGCCAGCTCACCAGGGACAGAGAACACTGAAGCTTTCTTT. The chain links TRBV18 to TRBJ1-1; 7 bases are a match to TRBD1. J gave up 1 base and V 2 bases, and 1 base lay outside the gene matches. The germline V gene has CDR1 KGHSH and CDR2 LQKENI. The CDR3 is 14 residues long.

The chain combines TRBV7-9 with TRBJ2-3, with 7 bases aligning to TRBD1. Germline CDR1 SEHNR, CDR2 FQNEAQ (reference sequence). CDR3 size: 14 residues. Losses at the gene ends were 1 base for V and 4 bases for J; bases not matched to a gene: 2. The CDR3 sequence is CASSLVGGSDTQYF. DNA of the CDR3: TGTGCCAGCAGCTTAGTAGGGGGCTCAGATACGCAGTATTTT.

The chain joins TRBV5-3 to TRBJ2-7; 7 bases fit TRBD1. Being an ORF, TRBV5-3 has a function that is uncertain. This CDR3 contains 15 residues. V lost 10 bases, J lost 4 bases, and 17 bases stayed unmatched. The CDR3 nucleotides read TGTGCCGGAACCCCGGGACAGCGTCACAATTACGAGCAGTACTTC. Translated: CAGTPGQRHNYEQYF.

The chain has TRBV9 and TRBJ2-3; 7 nucleotides line up with TRBD1. The V gene's germline CDR1 is SGDLS and CDR2 YYNGEE. The ends lost 4 bases at V and 2 bases at J; junction bases unmatched: 7. The CDR3 loop spans 15 amino acids. The CDR3 DNA reads as TGTGCCAGCAGCATAACGGGACAGCACACAGATACGCAGTATTTT. This codes for CASSITGQHTDTQYF. The entire variable domain, with the rest obtained from reference TRBV9 and TRBJ2-3, is as follows: DSGVTQTPKHLITATGQRVTLRCSPRSGDLSVYWYQQSLDQGLQFLIQYYNGEERAKGNILERFSAQQFPDLHSELNLSSLELGDSALYFCASSITGQHTDTQYFGPGTRLTVL.

The V call is TRBV4-3, the J call TRBJ2-2, with D tentatively TRBD2 (5 bases). CDR1 and CDR2 from the germline V gene are LGHNA and YSLEER. V was shortened by 1 base and J by 2 bases, with 8 bases between the two germline ends. This CDR3 spans 15 amino acids. CDR3 loop: CASSQGTGNTGELFF. CDR3 bases: TGCGCCAGCAGCCAAGGGACGGGAAACACCGGGGAGCTGTTTTTT.

This clone showed up just once. CDR3 residues: CASSPDLAQETQYF. The DNA of the CDR3 is TGTGCCAGCTCACCAGATCTGGCCCAAGAGACCCAGTACTTC. The V call is TRBV18, the J call TRBJ2-5; no reliable D call. This CDR3 contains 14 residues. Trimming removed 2 bases from V and 1 base from J, with 8 bases in between. Germline CDR1 KGHSH, CDR2 LQKENI.

This clone was counted a single time. The chain links TRBV13 to TRBJ2-1; 10 bases map to TRBD1. Germline CDR1 and CDR2: PRHDT and FYEKMQ (reference sequence). The CDR3 runs to 15 residues. Unmatched junction bases numbered 10, after V lost 6 bases and J lost 8 bases. The CDR3 reads CASRSTGGTYDEQFF. The CDR3 nucleotides read TGTGCCAGCAGATCGACAGGGGGCACGTACGATGAGCAGTTCTTC. Variable domain in full (rest from reference TRBV13 and TRBJ2-1): AAGVIQSPRHLIKEKRETATLKCYPIPRHDTVYWYQQGPGQDPQFLISFYEKMQSDKGSIPDRFSAQQFSDYHSELNMSSLELGDSALYFCASRSTGGTYDEQFFGPGTRLTVL.

The chain links TRBV4-3 to TRBJ1-1; 8 positions agree with TRBD1. The germline gives CDR1 LGHNA, CDR2 YSLEER. Trimming took 6 bases from V and 5 from J; bases not matched to a gene: 11. CDR3 length equals 15 residues. The CDR3 coding sequence is TGCGCCAGCAGTCGAACCCAGGGGGCAGGTACTGAAGCTTTCTTT. Translation: CASSRTQGAGTEAFF.

A single count supports this clone. The chain links TRBV2 to TRBJ2-1; D perhaps matches TRBD2 (5 bases). Germline values: CDR1 SNHLY, CDR2 FYNNEI. This CDR3 is 13 amino acids long. Trimming removed 6 bases from V and 2 bases from J, with 8 bases in between. The CDR3 loop is CASRDGTYNEQFF. CDR3 coding DNA: TGTGCCAGCAGGGACGGGACCTACAATGAGCAGTTCTTC.

This clone was observed a handful of times. The CDR3 here is CASSPLGARNTEAFF. Written as DNA, the CDR3 is TGTGCCAGCAGTCCCCTGGGGGCGCGGAACACTGAAGCTTTCTTT. V usage is TRBV6-2 or TRBV6-3 and J usage is TRBJ1-1, with D possibly TRBD1 on 6 matching bases. Germline V gives CDR1 MNHEY, CDR2 SVGEGT. Trimming left V 5 bases short and J 1 base short, with 14 bases between. The CDR3 runs to 15 residues.

This chain connects TRBV7-6 to TRBJ1-4; tentative D call: TRBD1 (5 bases). The CDR3 totals 12 residues. Between the trimmed V and J ends, which lost 5 bases and 13 bases, there was a span of 14 bases. Germline CDR1 and CDR2: SGHVS and FNYEAQ. The CDR3 reads CASSLVTGVLFF. The CDR3 region has the DNA TGTGCCAGCAGCCTCGTCACGGGGGTACTGTTTTTT.